This section outlines one T cell receptor (beta chain) sequence together with its context. Its antigen is not identified. This sample was included in a study of T cell repertoires in cytomegalovirus infection. The wider study: An indication of both CMV infection and matching HLA type came from public TCR beta signatures.

The CDR3 is 16 amino acids. The germline gives CDR1 LGHNA, CDR2 YSLEER. Trimming pared 3 bases from V and 2 bases from J, leaving 17 bases between. TCRdb fed the reads into MiXCR, producing one record per CDR3 protein. The sample shows about 900,000 distinct CDR3 sequences, roughly 31% of them seen only once. Specimen: cultured CD8+ T cells from PBMCs, collected from culture after CMV antigen stimulation. The receptor was derived from a human donor in good health (CMV status not recorded). Some clones in this sample may be carry-over from other donors' samples. This chain links TRBV4-3 with TRBJ2-7; D not resolved. The CDR3, as DNA: TGCGCCAGCAGCCACCCCACTGAGACAAGACCCTACGAGCAGTACGTC. This translates into CASSHPTETRPYEQYV.